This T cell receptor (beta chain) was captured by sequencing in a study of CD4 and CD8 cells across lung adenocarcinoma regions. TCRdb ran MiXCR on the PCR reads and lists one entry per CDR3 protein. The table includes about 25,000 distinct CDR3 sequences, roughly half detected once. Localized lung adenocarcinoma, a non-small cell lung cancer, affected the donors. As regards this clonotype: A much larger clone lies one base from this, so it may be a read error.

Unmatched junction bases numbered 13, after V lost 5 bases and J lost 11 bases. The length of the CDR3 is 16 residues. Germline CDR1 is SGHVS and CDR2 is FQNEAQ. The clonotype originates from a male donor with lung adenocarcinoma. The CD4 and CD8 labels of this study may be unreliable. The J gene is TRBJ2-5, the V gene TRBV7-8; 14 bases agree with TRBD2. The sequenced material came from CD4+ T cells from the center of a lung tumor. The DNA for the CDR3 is TGTGCCAGCAGCCCCAGACTAGCGGGAGGGTTGGGGGAGCAGTACTTC. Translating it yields CASSPRLAGGLGEQYF.